This T cell receptor (beta chain) was identified during a study of control samples from healthy donors and cancer patients. This CDR3 comprises 17 residues. Unmatched junction bases numbered 10, after V lost 2 bases and J lost 2 bases. CDR1 and CDR2 from the germline V gene are SEHNR and FQNEAQ (reference sequence). TCRdb's copy holds only in-frame clones and misses some; the assay was immunoSEQ multiplex PCR. The repertoire has around 170,000 clones, almost 90% of them found once; the top ten carry nearly 5%. The chain combines TRBV7-9 with TRBJ2-5, with TRBD2 matching over 8 bases. The receptor's source is a woman aged 25-40 years in good health. The sequenced sample consisted of blood. CDR3 nucleotides: TGTGCCAGCAGCTTACGGGGTGCGGGGGGAGGTCAAGAGACCCAGTACTTC. Its protein product is CASSLRGAGGGQETQYF.